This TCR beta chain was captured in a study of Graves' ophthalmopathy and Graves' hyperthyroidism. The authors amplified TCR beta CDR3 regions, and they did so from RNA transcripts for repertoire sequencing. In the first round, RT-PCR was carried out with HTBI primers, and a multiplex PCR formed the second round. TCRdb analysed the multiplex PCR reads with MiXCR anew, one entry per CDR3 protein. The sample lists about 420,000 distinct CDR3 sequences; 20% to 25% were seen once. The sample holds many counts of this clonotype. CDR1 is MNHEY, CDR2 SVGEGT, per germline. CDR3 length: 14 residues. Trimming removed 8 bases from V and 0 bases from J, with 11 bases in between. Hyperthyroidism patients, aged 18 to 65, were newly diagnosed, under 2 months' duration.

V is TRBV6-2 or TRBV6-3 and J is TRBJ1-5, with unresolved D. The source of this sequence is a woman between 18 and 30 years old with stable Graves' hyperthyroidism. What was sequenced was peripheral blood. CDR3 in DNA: TGTGCCAGCGAGATACACGGTAGCAATCAGCCCCAGCATTTT. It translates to CASEIHGSNQPQHF.